This is a list of T cell receptor beta chains from one sample in a study of post-analysis software for immune sequencing data. From the PCR reads, TCRdb called clonotypes with MiXCR, one entry per CDR3 protein. The data hold roughly 800,000 distinct CDR3 sequences, with roughly 30% observed a single time. Material for sequencing was blood. The receptors stem from a girl aged 10-17 years with multiple sclerosis. Both conserved end residues are part of each CDR3. The D gene is left open where the match is weak. Size values are once, few and many counts, or a class for expanded clones, and some rows have none.

TGTGCCAGCAGTTACTCCAGGGGTGGCAATCAGCCCCAGCATTTT	CASSYSRGGNQPQHF	TRBV6-5	-	few	TRBJ1-5
TGTGCCAGCAGCCAAGCAAGCGTATACGAGCAGTACTTC	CASSQASVYEQYF	TRBV3-1	-	-	TRBJ2-7
TGTGCCAGCAGCTTAGGTCCAGGATTCGGCAATCAGCCCCAGCATTTT	CASSLGPGFGNQPQHF	TRBV7-2	-	-	TRBJ1-5
TGCGCCAGCAGCTTGGTTTGGCGGGAGAGGAACACCGGGGAGCTGTTTTTT	CASSLVWRERNTGELFF	TRBV5-1	TRBD2	-	TRBJ2-2
TGTGCCAGCAGTTACTCGAACGTTCGGGACAGTCGGGGCTACACCTTC	CASSYSNVRDSRGYTF	TRBV6-5	TRBD1	-	TRBJ1-2
TGTGCCATCAGTGACACCACTCAAGAGACCCAGTACTTC	CAISDTTQETQYF	TRBV10-3	-	few	TRBJ2-5
TGTGCCAGCAGCTTATCCGGGGCCGGCACAGATACGCAGTATTTT	CASSLSGAGTDTQYF	TRBV7-2	-	-	TRBJ2-3
TGCAGGGGCGGAGGGGGGTTCGTGGATGGCTACACCTTC	CRGGGGFVDGYTF	TRBV20-1	-	many	TRBJ1-2
TGTGCCATCAGTGACCACGACAGGCCTTATAATTCACCCCTCCACTTT	CAISDHDRPYNSPLHF	TRBV10-3	-	-	TRBJ1-6
TGTGCCAGCGGCGATGGGACAGGGAGGCACTATGGCTACACCTTC	CASGDGTGRHYGYTF	TRBV9	TRBD1	-	TRBJ1-2
TGTGCCAGCAGAGTGCAGCTCTATGGCTACACCTTC	CASRVQLYGYTF	TRBV28	-	few	TRBJ1-2
TGTGCCAGCACCGAAGGGGGGCTCACTGAAGCTTTCTTT	CASTEGGLTEAFF	TRBV6-5	-	-	TRBJ1-1
TGTGCCAGCAGCCAGAGTTCCGGGACTAGTTACAATGAGCAGTTCTTC	CASSQSSGTSYNEQFF	TRBV3-1	TRBD2	few	TRBJ2-1
TGTGCCAGCAGCCAAGGGATTCGCACAGATACGCAGTATTTT	CASSQGIRTDTQYF	TRBV3-1	-	-	TRBJ2-3
TGCGCCAGCAGCCAAGAAGACAGGGATGGCTATGGCTACACCTTC	CASSQEDRDGYGYTF	TRBV4-1	TRBD1	few	TRBJ1-2
TGTGCCAGCAGCTTACAGTTCGGGGCCGACTACGAGCAGTACTTC	CASSLQFGADYEQYF	TRBV7-2	-	-	TRBJ2-7
TGTGCCAGCTCACCATCGGATAACTATGGCTACACCTTC	CASSPSDNYGYTF	TRBV18	-	few	TRBJ1-2
TGTGCCAGCAGTTTTCTGGGGGAGCCGTACGAGCAGTACTTC	CASSFLGEPYEQYF	TRBV28	-	-	TRBJ2-7
TGTGCCATCAGTAAACAACAGGGGGACTCCTACAATGAGCAGTTCTTC	CAISKQQGDSYNEQFF	TRBV10-3	TRBD1	-	TRBJ2-1
TGTGCCAGCAGACCACGGACAGGCCGAGCTAACTATGGCTACACCTTC	CASRPRTGRANYGYTF	TRBV28	TRBD1	-	TRBJ1-2